These 26 T cell receptor beta chains share one sample of origin, sequenced in a study of cytomegalovirus exposure and HLA in healthy donors. Some clones are missing from TCRdb's copy, which holds only in-frame ones; the method was immunoSEQ multiplex PCR. There are fewer than 130,000 clones in the sample; roughly 87% occur only once, and about 2% lies in the top ten. The sample was PBMCs. The receptors were gathered from a woman aged 18-29 years in good health and CMV-seronegative.

The chain carries TRBV15 and TRBJ1-5, with D perhaps matching TRBD1 (5 bases). Per the germline V gene, CDR1 is LNHNV and CDR2 is YYDKDF (reference sequence). The CDR3 is 14 amino acids. Trimming left V 3 bases short and J 3 bases short, with 9 bases between. CDR3 sequence: CATSSDRFNQPQHF. The DNA of the CDR3 is TGTGCCACCAGCAGTGACAGATTCAATCAGCCCCAGCATTTT. Together with reference TRBV15 and TRBJ1-5, the CDR3 gives the full variable domain: DAMVIQNPRYQVTQFGKPVTLSCSQTLNHNVMYWYQQKSSQAPKLLFHYYDKDFNNEADTPDNFQSRRPNTSFCFLDIRSPGLGDTAMYLCATSSDRFNQPQHFGDGTRLSIL.

The chain is built from TRBV6-6 and TRBJ2-3; perhaps TRBD2 as D (6 bases). Germline loops: CDR1 MNHNY, CDR2 SVGAGI (reference sequence). This CDR3 is built from 16 residues. V was pared by 3 bases and J by 6 bases, with 19 bases between. Written as DNA, the CDR3 is TGTGCCAGCAGTTATGTAGTCACGCGGGGCCTGGATACGCAGTATTTT. Translation gives CASSYVVTRGLDTQYF.

This rearrangement joins TRBV27 to TRBJ2-7; the D gene is possibly TRBD1 (6 bases). Germline loops: CDR1 MNHEY, CDR2 SMNVEV (reference sequence). This CDR3 spans 13 amino acids. V lost 5 bases and J lost 4, with 12 bases in between. CDR3 in amino acids: CASSNRAGYEQYF. CDR3 DNA: TGTGCCAGCAGTAACAGGGCAGGGTACGAGCAGTACTTC.

V gene TRBV11-2 combines with J gene TRBJ1-2; 9 nucleotides match TRBD1. CDR3 length equals 13 residues. The germline V gene encodes CDR1 SGHAT and CDR2 FQNNGV. The V and J ends lost 5 bases and 7 bases, in that order; junction bases with no gene match: 5. The CDR3 spells CASSDGTGSGYTF. The CDR3 DNA follows: TGTGCCAGCAGCGACGGGACAGGGAGTGGCTACACCTTC.

This chain connects TRBV5-1 to TRBJ1-4; TRBD1 is a possible D gene (6 bases). Germline V gene sequence: CDR1 SGHRS, CDR2 YFSETQ. This CDR3 comprises 15 residues. The V and J ends lost 4 bases and 8 bases respectively, with 18 bases between them. CDR3 residues: CASSPRTALGEKLFF. CDR3 DNA: TGCGCCAGCAGCCCCCGGACAGCACTTGGCGAAAAACTGTTTTTT.

The V gene is TRBV30, the J gene TRBJ2-3; 10 bases map to TRBD2. V shed 4 bases, J shed 6 bases, and the junction held 4 bases outside the gene matches. Germline V CDR1 and CDR2: GTSNPN, SVGIG (reference sequence). The CDR3 runs to 13 residues. The CDR3 loop reads CAWTSGSSDTQYF. The CDR3, as DNA: TGTGCCTGGACTAGCGGGAGTTCGGATACGCAGTATTTT.

This rearrangement joins TRBV28 to TRBJ2-5, with TRBD2 identical over 14 bases. Losses at the gene ends were 10 bases for V and 4 bases for J; bases not matched to a gene: 17. Germline values: CDR1 MDHEN, CDR2 SYDVKM. The CDR3 sequence is 18 residues long. DNA of the CDR3: TGTGCCACCGGAAAAGGGGATCCGGGACTAGCGGGAGTAGAGACCCAGTACTTC. The encoded protein is CATGKGDPGLAGVETQYF.

V and J are TRBV4-3 and TRBJ2-7; 13 bases agree with TRBD2. V gave up 3 bases and J gave up 2 bases; unmatched junction bases: 10. The CDR3 loop spans 18 amino acids. CDR1 and CDR2 (germline): LGHNA, YSLEER. In DNA, the CDR3 is TGCGCCAGCAGCCAGGTTACTCCGGGACTAGCGGGACCCTACGAGCAGTACTTC. Translating gives CASSQVTPGLAGPYEQYF.

This chain uses TRBV28 with TRBJ2-1, with TRBD2 identical over 10 bases. The CDR3 covers 17 residues. Germline assignment: CDR1 MDHEN and CDR2 SYDVKM. Trimming took 5 bases from V and 4 from J; bases not matched to a gene: 11. For the CDR3, the DNA is TGTGCCAGCAGTCGGCGATCGGGACTAGCGTCATACAATGAGCAGTTCTTC. Protein: CASSRRSGLASYNEQFF.

This clone was counted a single time. This rearrangement joins TRBV10-2 to TRBJ1-1; D ambiguous. Per the germline V gene, CDR1 is WSHSY and CDR2 is SAAADI. With 0 bases removed from V and 3 bases from J, the gap between germline ends came to 8 bases. The CDR3 loop spans 14 amino acids. The chain's CDR3 is CASSESNGYTEAFF. The CDR3 nucleotides read TGCGCCAGCAGTGAGTCGAACGGTTACACTGAAGCTTTCTTT.

The chain uses TRBV19 and TRBJ1-1; D remains unclear. The CDR3 is made up of 11 amino acids. The V end lost 1 base, the J end lost 7 bases, and 4 bases lay between the germline ends. The V gene's germline CDR1 is LNHDA and CDR2 SQIVND (reference sequence). CDR3 coding DNA: TGTGCCAGTAGTATAGCGGGTGAAGCTTTCTTT. It codes for CASSIAGEAFF.

The V and J genes are TRBV5-1 and TRBJ1-2; tentative D call: TRBD1 (5 bases). The CDR3 totals 15 residues. From germline, CDR1 is SGHRS and CDR2 YFSETQ. Trimming shortened V by 3 bases and J by 6 bases, and 18 bases separated the two germline ends. This CDR3 is CASSSHRTGGDGYTF. CDR3 in DNA: TGCGCCAGCAGCTCACATCGGACGGGAGGGGATGGCTACACCTTC.

The DNA for the CDR3 is TGCGCCAGCAGCTTTGGACAGCAAGCGCAGTATTTT. Translated, it gives CASSFGQQAQYF. The rearrangement links TRBV5-1 to TRBJ2-3; D is perhaps TRBD1 (6 bases). From germline, CDR1 is SGHRS and CDR2 YFSETQ. The germline V and J ends were trimmed by 2 bases and 10 bases, with 11 bases remaining between them. CDR3 length: 12 residues. Looking up the rest from reference TRBV5-1 and TRBJ2-3 gives the full variable domain: KAGVTQTPRYLIKTRGQQVTLSCSPISGHRSVSWYQQTPGQGLQFLFEYFSETQRNKGNFPGRFSGRQFSNSRSEMNVSTLELGDSALYLCASSFGQQAQYFGPGTRLTVL.

V is TRBV5-4 and J is TRBJ1-1; no clear D gene. CDR3 length: 14 residues. Trimming pared 4 bases from V and 3 bases from J, leaving 13 bases between. Germline V lookup: CDR1 SGHNT, CDR2 YYREEE (reference sequence). CDR3 residues: CASSLTGVYTEAFF. Written as DNA, the CDR3 is TGTGCCAGCAGCCTCACCGGGGTTTACACTGAAGCTTTCTTT.

This chain connects TRBV7-6 to TRBJ1-1; unclear D gene. This CDR3 spans 13 amino acids. V shed 5 bases and J shed 8 bases, with 15 bases lying between them. The germline gives CDR1 SGHVS, CDR2 FNYEAQ. CDR3 sequence (DNA): TGTGCCAGCAGCCCCTCGCGGCTACGGGAAGCTTTCTTT. It encodes CASSPSRLREAFF. Filled out from reference TRBV7-6 and TRBJ1-1, the complete variable domain reads GAGVSQSPRYKVTKRGQDVALRCDPISGHVSLYWYRQALGQGPEFLTYFNYEAQQDKSGLPNDRFSAERPEGSISTLTIQRTEQRDSAMYRCASSPSRLREAFFGQGTRLTVV.

The gene calls are TRBV5-1 and TRBJ2-3, with TRBD2 identical over 13 bases. V shed 1 base and J 4 bases; nucleotides not matched to a gene: 3. CDR3 length equals 16 residues. Germline-derived CDR1 and CDR2 are SGHRS and YFSETQ. CDR3 loop: CASSLLGTSGADTQYF. CDR3 nucleotide sequence: TGCGCCAGCAGCTTGCTTGGGACTAGCGGGGCAGATACGCAGTATTTT.

Only one count was recorded for this clone. The V gene is TRBV5-1, the J gene TRBJ2-2, with TRBD1 matching over 7 bases. The CDR3 has 15 amino acids. The trim removed 3 bases at V and 0 bases at J, leaving 2 bases unmatched. CDR1 is SGHRS and CDR2 is YFSETQ in the germline V gene. This chain's CDR3 is CASSSGQPNTGELFF. As DNA, the CDR3 is TGCGCCAGCAGCTCGGGACAGCCGAACACCGGGGAGCTGTTTTTT.

J is TRBJ1-2 and V is TRBV6-5; 7 nucleotides align to TRBD1. The CDR3 is 15 amino acids. Germline CDR1 and CDR2: MNHEY and SVGAGI. Unmatched junction bases numbered 8, after V lost 2 bases and J lost 5 bases. The CDR3 coding sequence is TGTGCCAGCAGTTACGGTGAACAGGGGACTTATGGCTACACCTTC. It encodes CASSYGEQGTYGYTF.

This clone was detected only a few times. The chain recombines TRBV5-4 with TRBJ1-2, with unresolved D. CDR3 length equals 15 residues. Germline CDR1 and CDR2: SGHNT and YYREEE (reference sequence). With 4 bases removed from V and 0 bases from J, the gap between germline ends came to 13 bases. In DNA form, the CDR3 reads TGTGCCAGCAGCCCGGAGGCCAGCACTAACTATGGCTACACCTTC. It specifies CASSPEASTNYGYTF.

The gene calls are TRBV29-1 and TRBJ2-3, with D possibly being TRBD2 (5 bases). The germline V and J ends were trimmed by 4 bases and 4 bases, with 15 bases remaining between them. The CDR3 is 14 amino acids. Germline V lookup: CDR1 SQVTM, CDR2 ANQGSEA. The CDR3 nucleotides are TGCAGCGTTGTGCGGGCTGGGAGTGCAGATACGCAGTATTTT. Encoded protein: CSVVRAGSADTQYF.

The chain has TRBV15 and TRBJ2-5, with 8 bases identical to TRBD1. Germline V gives CDR1 LNHNV, CDR2 YYDKDF (reference sequence). The ends lost 0 bases at V and 3 bases at J; junction bases unmatched: 9. The CDR3 loop spans 17 amino acids. The DNA of the CDR3 is TGTGCCACCAGCAGAGAGATTTCCAGGGGGCGGAAAGAGACCCAGTACTTC. It codes for CATSREISRGRKETQYF. Variable domain in full (rest from reference TRBV15 and TRBJ2-5): DAMVIQNPRYQVTQFGKPVTLSCSQTLNHNVMYWYQQKSSQAPKLLFHYYDKDFNNEADTPDNFQSRRPNTSFCFLDIRSPGLGDTAMYLCATSREISRGRKETQYFGPGTRLLVL.

This clone showed up just once. The rearrangement joins TRBV11-3 to TRBJ2-1; D gene unclear. This CDR3 is 14 amino acids long. Germline V CDR1 and CDR2: SGHNT, YENEEA. The V gene lost 1 base and the J gene lost 8 bases, with 12 bases spanning the gap. The CDR3 DNA sequence: TGTGCCAGCAGCTTAGTCTCGGGTACCGATGAGCAGTTCTTC. This gives the protein CASSLVSGTDEQFF.

There are a few counts of this clone. J is TRBJ1-2 and V is TRBV19; TRBD1 matches 9 bases. Germline loops: CDR1 LNHDA, CDR2 SQIVND (reference sequence). CDR3 length equals 14 residues. J lost 8 bases, V lost 6 bases, and 10 bases had no gene match. The CDR3 loop is CASSPTGGAGGYTF. In DNA form, the CDR3 reads TGTGCCAGTAGCCCAACAGGGGGCGCGGGCGGCTACACCTTC.

V usage is TRBV6-5 and J usage is TRBJ1-2, with 7 bases matching TRBD1. The CDR3 extends over 12 amino acids. CDR1 is MNHEY and CDR2 is SVGAGI in the germline V gene. The ends lost 5 bases at V and 5 bases at J; junction bases unmatched: 2. The CDR3 spells CASSLQGYGYTF. As DNA, the CDR3 is TGTGCCAGCAGTCTACAGGGGTATGGCTACACCTTC.

The chain employs TRBV5-6 and TRBJ2-1, with 7 positions matching TRBD1. Germline CDR1 and CDR2: SGHDT and YYEEEE. Trimming removed 4 bases from V and 7 bases from J; junction bases left unmatched: 11. The CDR3 loop spans 15 amino acids. The CDR3 sequence: CASSRPRGLANEQFF. The CDR3 DNA is TGTGCCAGCAGCCGGCCGAGGGGGCTCGCGAATGAGCAGTTCTTC.

The CDR3 bases are TGTGCCAGCGGGAGCGGGGGCCAGAACACCGGGGAGCTGTTTTTT. Translation: CASGSGGQNTGELFF. This chain joins TRBV28 and TRBJ2-2; 8 bases agree with TRBD2. V was pared by 8 bases and J by 1 base, with 6 bases of the junction left unmatched. The CDR3 has 15 residues. Germline V gene data show CDR1 as MDHEN and CDR2 as SYDVKM.